A selection of T cell receptor beta chains follows, all from one sample in a study of blood T cell repertoires in COVID-19. TCRdb's table, derived via immunoSEQ multiplex PCR, lists solely in-frame clones and lacks some. The sample shows hundreds of thousands of clones, roughly 86% of them seen only once. Sequences were obtained from peripheral blood. Every receptor here comes from a woman in her 70s with COVID-19, enrolled during active disease. The CDR3 runs from the conserved cysteine through the conserved F or W. A D gene is named only where the DNA matches it firmly. A row's size may be missing; if present it is once, few, many or a size class.

V	D	J	size	length	DNA	CDR3
TRBV27	TRBD1	TRBJ1-1	.	14	TGTGCCAGCAGTCCAGGACAGGGGGGGACTGAAGCTTTCTTT	CASSPGQGGTEAFF
TRBV7-2	.	TRBJ2-5	.	12	TGTGCCAGCAGCTTAGCGCGGGAGACCCAGTACTTC	CASSLARETQYF
TRBV2	.	TRBJ1-6	.	16	TGTGCCAGCAGTGAAAGCCGGCGGGTTGGCAATTCACCCCTCCACTTT	CASSESRRVGNSPLHF
TRBV2	TRBD1	TRBJ2-7	.	14	TGTGCCAGCAAAATCGACAGGGGAAACTACGAGCAGTACTTC	CASKIDRGNYEQYF
TRBV3-1/TRBV3-2	.	TRBJ2-3	once	12	TGTGCCAGCAGCCAACTATCAGATACGCAGTATTTT	CASSQLSDTQYF
TRBV29-1	.	TRBJ2-1	.	10	TGCAGCGTAGGGGCAGGGCTGAAGTTCTTC	CSVGAGLKFF
TRBV21-1	.	TRBJ2-7	.	13	TGTGCCATCCTGACTGAACCCTCCTACGAGCAGTACTTC	CAILTEPSYEQYF
TRBV5-1	.	TRBJ2-3	.	15	TGCGCCAGCAGCTTGGGGGGGCCTAGCACAGATACGCAGTATTTT	CASSLGGPSTDTQYF
TRBV6-9	TRBD1	TRBJ1-3	.	15	TGTGCCAGCAGTTACCGACAGGGGGTAGGAAACACCATATATTTT	CASSYRQGVGNTIYF
TRBV12-5	TRBD1	TRBJ1-2	.	14	TGTGCTAGTGGTTTGGACCCAGGGGGGCAGGGCTACACCTTC	CASGLDPGGQGYTF
TRBV7-9	TRBD1	TRBJ1-2	.	19	TGTGCCAGCAGCCCCCGGGACAGGGATAGAGATTTGTCTTCCTATGGCTACACCTTC	CASSPRDRDRDLSSYGYTF
TRBV6-2/TRBV6-3	TRBD1	TRBJ2-7	.	13	TGTGCCAGCAGTCCCACGACAGGGCCCGAGCAGTACTTC	CASSPTTGPEQYF
TRBV11-2	TRBD1	TRBJ2-3	.	15	TGTGCCAGCAGCCATCCGGGACAGACAAGGGATACGCAGTATTTT	CASSHPGQTRDTQYF
TRBV5-1	TRBD1	TRBJ1-1	.	16	TGCGCCAGCAGCCCGGGGGACAGGGAAACCGGCACTGAAGCTTTCTTT	CASSPGDRETGTEAFF
TRBV29-1	.	TRBJ2-1	.	14	TGCAGCGTTACCGGCCCTACTAGCTACAATGAGCAGTTCTTC	CSVTGPTSYNEQFF
TRBV9	TRBD1	TRBJ1-2	.	13	TGTGCCAGCAGCGTAGGGGACAGGGGAGGCGACACCTTC	CASSVGDRGGDTF
TRBV28	.	TRBJ1-5	.	14	TGTGCCAGCAGTGTCACACATCTGAATCAGCCCCAGCATTTT	CASSVTHLNQPQHF
TRBV21-1	.	TRBJ2-7	once	14	TGTGCCAGCAGCAAACGAAACAATTACTACGAGCAGTACTTC	CASSKRNNYYEQYF
TRBV29-1	.	TRBJ1-3	.	12	TGCAGCGTTCGTGAGGGGGAAAACACCATATATTTT	CSVREGENTIYF
TRBV6-5	TRBD2	TRBJ2-5	.	13	TGTGCCAGCATGCGACTAGCGGAAGAGACCCAGTACTTC	CASMRLAEETQYF
TRBV5-1	.	TRBJ1-1	.	15	TGCGCCAGCAGCTTGGGTAGGGAAGGCGGGAATGAAGCTTTCTTT	CASSLGREGGNEAFF
TRBV7-9	.	TRBJ2-5	.	15	TGTGCCAGCAGCCATCCGGGACTCCTACAAGAGACCCAGTACTTC	CASSHPGLLQETQYF
TRBV5-1	TRBD1	TRBJ1-1	.	15	TGCGCCAGCAGCATAAGGGACAGGGGTGCCACTGAAGCTTTCTTT	CASSIRDRGATEAFF
TRBV6-5	TRBD1	TRBJ1-2	.	13	TGTGCCAGCGGAACCCAGGGGGCGGGTGGCTACACCTTC	CASGTQGAGGYTF
TRBV5-1	TRBD2	TRBJ2-7	.	15	TGCGCCAGCAGCTTGGGACTAGCGGGGGGCTACGAGCAGTACTTC	CASSLGLAGGYEQYF
TRBV27	.	TRBJ1-1	many	13	TGTGCCAGCAGTTTTCGGTTGACAGGCGAAGCTTTCTTT	CASSFRLTGEAFF
TRBV27	TRBD1	TRBJ2-7	once	14	TGTGCCAGCAGTTCCGGACAGGGGAGGTACGAGCAGTACTTC	CASSSGQGRYEQYF
TRBV2	.	TRBJ1-2	.	13	TGTGCCAGCAGCTCCCGACGGGACTATGGCTACACCTTC	CASSSRRDYGYTF
TRBV12-3/TRBV12-4	.	TRBJ1-2	few	12	TGTGCCAGCAGCCCAGGAGGGTATGGCTACACCTTC	CASSPGGYGYTF
TRBV28	TRBD1	TRBJ1-4	.	14	TGTGCCACCCTCACAGGGGGCCTCAATGAAAAACTGTTTTTT	CATLTGGLNEKLFF
TRBV10-2	TRBD1	TRBJ1-5	once	16	TGCGCCAGCAGTGATGGGACAGGGGGCCGTAATCAGCCCCAGCATTTT	CASSDGTGGRNQPQHF
TRBV15	.	TRBJ1-4	.	15	TGTGCCACCAGCACGTTGGACGGGGGGGGTGAAAAACTGTTTTTT	CATSTLDGGGEKLFF
TRBV10-3	TRBD1	TRBJ2-3	.	15	TGTGCCATCAGTGAAGGACAGGGTAAGGTGGATACGCAGTATTTT	CAISEGQGKVDTQYF
TRBV5-4	.	TRBJ1-5	.	14	TGTGCCAGCAGCTTTAGGGGGAGCAATCAGCCCCAGCATTTT	CASSFRGSNQPQHF
TRBV24-1	TRBD2	TRBJ2-5	.	15	TGTGCCACCAGTGATGGGACTAGCGGGGGAGAGACCCAGTACTTC	CATSDGTSGGETQYF
TRBV7-9	.	TRBJ2-1	once	16	TGTGCCAGCAGCTTAGTCTCGGGAGCCGCTTACAATGAGCAGTTCTTC	CASSLVSGAAYNEQFF
TRBV2	TRBD2	TRBJ2-1	once	15	TGTGCCAGCAGGGTGCGCGGGAGCTCCTACAATGAGCAGTTCTTC	CASRVRGSSYNEQFF
TRBV21-1	.	TRBJ2-3	few	21	TGTGCCAGCAGCAAAGCGTTTGAGACAGGCCCCAGTTGCCGCCGCACAGATACGCAGTATTTT	CASSKAFETGPSCRRTDTQYF
TRBV7-8	TRBD1	TRBJ1-4	.	13	TGTGCCAGCAGCTTTACAGGGGATGAAAAACTGTTTTTT	CASSFTGDEKLFF
TRBV3-1/TRBV3-2	TRBD1	TRBJ2-7	once	15	TGTGCCAGCAGCCTGGGCGGACAGGGGAGCTACGAGCAGTACTTC	CASSLGGQGSYEQYF
TRBV5-4	TRBD1	TRBJ2-7	.	13	TGTGCCAGCAGCTATGGGACAGTCTACGAGCAGTACTTC	CASSYGTVYEQYF